The sample holds a few counts of the clone carrying this TCR beta chain. Its antigen is unidentified. This sample was included in a study of PD-L1 blockade in urothelial cancer. Study observations and caveats: Durable benefit was seen in some patients. These patients had a higher proportion of tumor-infiltrating T lymphocytes.

This table comes from immunoSEQ multiplex PCR, and its TCRdb copy is limited to in-frame clones, with some not included. The sample has 35,000 to 40,000 clones; just over 35% are singletons. The length of the CDR3 is 14 residues. Germline CDR1 is ENHRY and CDR2 is SYGVKD. With 10 bases clipped from V and 14 bases from J, the junction kept 19 bases outside the gene matches. The rearrangement links TRBV10-3 to TRBJ2-3; 9 bases map to TRBD2. Sequencing was performed on tumor tissue, taken before atezolizumab (anti-PD-L1) treatment. The receptor comes from a man aged 60 to 75 with urothelial cancer. CDR3 nucleotide sequence: TGTGCCAGCTGGGGGACCAATAGCGGGGGTGACCGGTATTTT. It yields the protein CASWGTNSGGDRYF.